Following are 32 T cell receptor beta chains from one sample sequenced in a study of metastatic and nonmetastatic thyroid tumors. MiXCR re-clonotyped the PCR reads for TCRdb. This sample yields about 20,000 clones, of which more than 20% are seen a single time; about 6% belongs to the top ten. No treatment of any kind had been given to any patient before thyroid surgery. Material for sequencing was tumor tissue. These receptor sequences come from a female donor with papillary thyroid cancer or a benign thyroid nodule (not recorded which). Some clones in this sample may be carry-over from other donors' samples.

The chain carries TRBV18 and TRBJ1-1; D is ambiguous. V was pared by 0 bases and J by 5 bases, with 7 bases between. This CDR3 contains 13 residues. Germline CDR1 reads KGHSH; CDR2 reads LQKENI. The CDR3 DNA sequence: TGTGCCAGCTCACCACCGGGGTTGACTGAAGCTTTCTTT. This gives the protein CASSPPGLTEAFF.

This clone was observed at least ten times. The chain is built from TRBV18 and TRBJ1-5, with D tentatively TRBD1 (5 bases). Trimming took 6 bases from V and 7 from J, leaving 16 bases between them. CDR1 and CDR2 from the germline V gene are KGHSH and LQKENI. The CDR3 is made up of 14 amino acids. CDR3 protein: CASSPTGGRQPQHF. The CDR3, as DNA: TGTGCCAGCTCCCCTACAGGAGGACGGCAGCCCCAGCATTTT.

In its sample, this clone was seen many times. The chain uses TRBV12-3 or TRBV12-4 and TRBJ1-1; D remains unclear. The V end lost 2 bases, the J end lost 1 base, and 8 bases lay between the germline ends. The CDR3 length is 14 residues. Here the CDR3 reads CASSLLASNTEAFF. The CDR3, as DNA: TGTGCCAGCAGTTTATTAGCCTCGAACACTGAAGCTTTCTTT.

This chain joins TRBV15 and TRBJ2-1; 9 positions match TRBD1. V lost 1 base to trimming and J lost 6 bases; unmatched junction nucleotides: 13. This CDR3 comprises 18 residues. Germline CDR1 reads LNHNV; CDR2 reads YYDKDF (reference sequence). CDR3 coding DNA: TGTGCCACCAGCAGAGCCCTCGTCACCGGGACAGGGAGCAATGAGCAGTTCTTC. Protein product: CATSRALVTGTGSNEQFF.

This clone was counted a few times. V is TRBV2 and J is TRBJ2-3; D uncertain. Germline V gene data show CDR1 as SNHLY and CDR2 as FYNNEI. Trimming stripped 5 bases from V and 3 bases from J, with 6 bases between. This CDR3 has 12 amino acids. This chain's CDR3 is CASSTQTDTQYF. The DNA of the CDR3 is TGTGCCAGCAGTACACAGACAGATACGCAGTATTTT. Looking up the rest from reference TRBV2 and TRBJ2-3 gives the full variable domain: EPEVTQTPSHQVTQMGQEVILRCVPISNHLYFYWYRQILGQKVEFLVSFYNNEISEKSEIFDDQFSVERPDGSNFTLKIRSTKLEDSAMYFCASSTQTDTQYFGPGTRLTVL.

This clone was detected once. The chain joins TRBV20-1 to TRBJ2-7; 9 bases map to TRBD1. Germline-derived CDR1 and CDR2 are DFQATT and SNEGSKA (reference sequence). The trim removed 0 bases at V and 2 bases at J, leaving 11 bases unmatched. This CDR3 contains 17 residues. DNA of the CDR3: TGCAGTGCTAGAGATCTCGGGACAGGGAGTTTAGCCTACGAGCAGTACTTC. The encoded protein is CSARDLGTGSLAYEQYF.

In its sample, this clone ranks as medium-sized. The genes are TRBV6-2 or TRBV6-3 and TRBJ1-5, with D unclear. Between the trimmed V and J ends, which lost 5 bases and 2 bases, there was a span of 13 bases. Germline-derived CDR1 and CDR2 are MNHEY and SVGEGT. The CDR3 spans 15 residues. Here the CDR3 DNA reads TGTGCCAGCAGTCCGGCGGGGAGAGGCAATCAGCCCCAGCATTTT. It encodes CASSPAGRGNQPQHF.

The table lists this clone with many counts. The V and J genes are TRBV11-3 and TRBJ1-1; tentative D call: TRBD1 (6 bases). Germline V gives CDR1 SGHNT, CDR2 YENEEA. The CDR3 is 12 amino acids. The V and J ends lost 5 bases and 7 bases respectively, with 11 bases between them. The CDR3 nucleotides are TGTGCCAGCAGCCGGTCAGGGGTTGAAGCTTTCTTT. It codes for CASSRSGVEAFF.

The genes are TRBV6-1 and TRBJ2-7, with D uncertain. Trimming took off 3 bases at V and 0 bases at J, with 9 bases between the two ends. The CDR3 consists of 14 residues. From germline, CDR1 is MNHNS and CDR2 SASEGT. The CDR3 bases are TGTGCCAGCAGTGAGAGAGGACCCTCCTACGAGCAGTACTTC. Translation: CASSERGPSYEQYF.

In its sample, this clone was seen a few times. The rearrangement links TRBV12-3 or TRBV12-4 to TRBJ2-1, with D perhaps TRBD1 (6 bases). The CDR3 is 13 residues long. Trimming removed 6 bases at V and 8 bases at J, with 14 bases between. Here the CDR3 reads CASRTSPGDEQFF. The CDR3 bases are TGTGCCAGCAGGACATCTCCAGGGGATGAGCAGTTCTTC.

This clone was counted many times. The rearrangement uses TRBV28 and TRBJ2-1; D is perhaps TRBD2 (5 bases). The V gene's germline CDR1 is MDHEN and CDR2 SYDVKM. The CDR3 loop spans 17 amino acids. Trimming removed 4 bases from V and 0 bases from J, with 16 bases in between. CDR3 region: CASSSNRGVSSYNEQFF. The CDR3 nucleotides read TGTGCCAGCAGTTCAAACCGGGGTGTTAGCTCCTACAATGAGCAGTTCTTC.

About this clone: Relative to the germline gene, one junction end is altered; a read error may explain this. The chain recombines TRBV4-2 with TRBJ1-2, with D perhaps matching TRBD1 (5 bases). The length of the CDR3 is 13 residues. Per germline, CDR1 LGHNA and CDR2 YNFKEQ. In nucleotides, the CDR3 is TGTGCCAGCAACCAAGGGGCCTGGTATGGCTACACCTTC. This gives the protein CASNQGAWYGYTF.

This clone is medium-sized by share. The chain combines TRBV6-1 with TRBJ2-7; 8 positions agree with TRBD1. The CDR3 contains 14 residues. The junction had 9 bases not matched to a gene; V was cut back by 8 bases and J by 3 bases. Germline CDR1 reads MNHNS; CDR2 reads SASEGT. CDR3 sequence (DNA): TGTGCCAGCTACGACTCAGGGGGCGGCTACGAGCAGTACTTC. Residues: CASYDSGGGYEQYF.

The chain uses TRBV2 and TRBJ2-3; 15 bases are a match to TRBD2. Germline-derived CDR1 and CDR2 are SNHLY and FYNNEI. This CDR3 contains 19 residues. With 4 bases clipped from V and 2 bases from J, the junction kept 10 bases outside the gene matches. CDR3 sequence: CASSGTSGRGPWLTDTQYF. CDR3 coding DNA: TGTGCCAGCAGTGGGACTAGCGGGAGGGGCCCATGGCTCACAGATACGCAGTATTTT.

V and J are TRBV6-1 and TRBJ2-7; D remains ambiguous. The ends were cut back, 5 bases at V and 1 base at J, with 15 bases in the middle. Germline CDR1 is MNHNS and CDR2 is SASEGT. This CDR3 has 15 amino acids. The CDR3 is CASSQNPVPSYEQYF. The CDR3 nucleotides read TGTGCCAGCAGTCAAAACCCGGTGCCGTCCTACGAGCAGTACTTC.

In this sample, this clone turned up a few times. This chain connects TRBV3-1 to TRBJ2-1; a weak D match, TRBD2 (6 bases). Deletions cut 4 bases from V and 2 bases from J, with 12 bases between. Per the germline V gene, CDR1 is LGHDT and CDR2 is YNNKEL (reference sequence). The CDR3 is made up of 15 amino acids. The DNA for the CDR3 is TGTGCCAGCAGCCCATCGCGGGGCGCCTACAATGAGCAGTTCTTC. The encoded protein is CASSPSRGAYNEQFF.

This clone has at least ten counts. The chain links TRBV27 to TRBJ2-3; TRBD2 matches at 13 bases. Germline-derived CDR1 and CDR2 are MNHEY and SMNVEV (reference sequence). The ends lost 5 bases at V and 6 bases at J; junction bases unmatched: 8. This CDR3 is 16 amino acids long. This chain's CDR3 is CASSLRLAGGRDTQYF. The CDR3 nucleotides read TGTGCCAGCAGTCTCCGACTAGCGGGGGGCAGGGATACGCAGTATTTT.

This clone was recorded many times. CDR3 coding DNA: TGTGCCAGCAGAAGGACAGCAAATTCACCCCTCCACTTT. It codes for CASRRTANSPLHF. The chain recombines TRBV2 with TRBJ1-6; tentative D call: TRBD1 (6 bases). This CDR3 is 13 amino acids long. The V end lost 6 bases, the J end lost 7 bases, and 10 bases lay between the germline ends. Germline V gives CDR1 SNHLY, CDR2 FYNNEI.

This clone was recorded many times. This sequence joins TRBV5-1 and TRBJ2-1, with 10 bases aligning to TRBD2. Trimming took 0 bases from V and 6 from J; bases not matched to a gene: 12. CDR1 is SGHRS and CDR2 is YFSETQ in the germline V gene. This CDR3 region has 18 residues. In DNA form, the CDR3 reads TGCGCCAGCAGCTTGGAGCCTAGCGGGAGAAAAAGGGGCAATGAGCAGTTCTTC. This codes for CASSLEPSGRKRGNEQFF.

This clone showed up many times. This chain connects TRBV5-6 to TRBJ2-1; a weak D match, TRBD1 (5 bases). Germline V CDR1 and CDR2: SGHDT, YYEEEE. V lost 2 bases and J 10 bases, leaving 16 bases between the germline ends. This CDR3 region has 14 residues. CDR3 region: CASSFFRARDEQFF. The CDR3 bases are TGTGCCAGCAGCTTCTTCAGGGCGCGAGACGAGCAGTTCTTC.

CDR3 amino acids: CSARDLWTGVGEAFF. The CDR3 DNA follows: TGCAGTGCTAGAGACCTGTGGACAGGGGTTGGTGAAGCTTTCTTT. This sequence joins TRBV20-1 and TRBJ1-1; 9 nucleotides align to TRBD1. The germline V gene has CDR1 DFQATT and CDR2 SNEGSKA (reference sequence). This CDR3 contains 15 residues. V dropped 0 bases and J dropped 7; count of bases not matched to a gene: 9.

This clone was recorded many times. The CDR3 reads CASRLDGLMNTEAFF. CDR3 nucleotides: TGTGCCAGCAGGCTGGACGGACTCATGAACACTGAAGCTTTCTTT. The chain uses TRBV28 and TRBJ1-1; no clear D. This CDR3 is 15 amino acids long. The germline V gene encodes CDR1 MDHEN and CDR2 SYDVKM. Trimming cost V 6 bases and J 0 bases, with 14 bases left between them. The full variable domain, in which reference TRBV28 and TRBJ1-1 provide the parts outside the CDR3, is DVKVTQSSRYLVKRTGEKVFLECVQDMDHENMFWYRQDPGLGLRLIYFSYDVKMKEKGDIPEGYSVSREKKERFSLILESASTNQTSMYLCASRLDGLMNTEAFFGQGTRLTVV.

The sample holds many counts of this clone. This chain connects TRBV7-3 to TRBJ2-5; TRBD2 might be the D (6 bases). V lost 3 bases and J lost 1, with 12 bases in between. CDR3 length: 15 amino acids. From germline, CDR1 is SGHTA and CDR2 FQGTGA. The CDR3 sequence: CASSLVAGFQETQYF. CDR3 nucleotides: TGTGCCAGCAGCTTGGTGGCGGGGTTCCAAGAGACCCAGTACTTC.

The chain employs TRBV27 and TRBJ2-3; 9 nucleotides agree with TRBD2. The CDR3 runs to 17 residues. V lost 4 bases to trimming and J lost 5 bases; unmatched junction nucleotides: 13. The germline CDR1 and CDR2 sequences are MNHEY and SMNVEV (reference sequence). The CDR3: CASSYWNSGRGEDTQYF. The CDR3 DNA follows: TGTGCCAGCAGTTACTGGAATAGCGGGAGAGGGGAAGATACGCAGTATTTT.

There are a few counts of this clone. The rearrangement links TRBV6-1 to TRBJ2-1; 7 nucleotides match TRBD2. V lost 6 bases to trimming and J lost 0 bases; unmatched junction nucleotides: 8. There are 16 residues in the CDR3. CDR1 MNHNS and CDR2 SASEGT come from the germline V gene. CDR3 sequence (DNA): TGTGCCAGCAGGCCCAGCGGGGAGAGCTCCTACAATGAGCAGTTCTTC. Its translation is CASRPSGESSYNEQFF.

This clone has ten or more counts. This chain connects TRBV5-1 to TRBJ1-4, with 7 bases identical to TRBD1. CDR1 SGHRS and CDR2 YFSETQ come from the germline V gene. V was clipped by 0 bases and J by 8 bases; unmatched bases: 7. The length of the CDR3 is 15 residues. CDR3 DNA: TGCGCCAGCAGCTTGGTGGCAGGGGGGGAAGAAAAACTGTTTTTT. It encodes CASSLVAGGEEKLFF.

There are a few counts of this clone. The rearrangement joins TRBV6-4 to TRBJ2-2; 8 bases agree with TRBD2. Germline V gene sequence: CDR1 MRHNA, CDR2 SNTAGT. The ends lost 6 bases at V and 8 bases at J; junction bases unmatched: 2. The CDR3 has 12 amino acids. This CDR3 is CASSSGRGELFF. The CDR3 nucleotides read TGTGCCAGCAGCAGCGGGAGAGGGGAGCTGTTTTTT.

On this clone: One junction end does not reproduce the germline sequence, and a read error may be involved. The V gene is TRBV4-1, the J gene TRBJ2-5, with a weak D call TRBD2 (6 bases). Germline assignment: CDR1 MGHRA and CDR2 YSYEKL. The length of the CDR3 is 17 residues. The CDR3 sequence: CASSRRAAGTRQDTQYF. In nucleotides, the CDR3 is TGCGCCAGCAGCCGGAGGGCAGCCGGTACTCGTCAAGATACCCAGTACTTC.

By its share, this clone is medium-sized (0.01 to 0.1%). The V and J genes are TRBV19 and TRBJ2-7; maybe TRBD1 (6 bases). Germline V gene data show CDR1 as LNHDA and CDR2 as SQIVND (reference sequence). V lost 5 bases, J lost 0 bases, and 11 bases lay in between. The CDR3 covers 14 residues. The chain's CDR3 is CASSPRDNSYEQYF. The CDR3 DNA reads TGTGCCAGTAGTCCCCGGGACAACTCCTACGAGCAGTACTTC.

By share of the sample, this clone is medium-sized. Here the CDR3 DNA reads TGTGCCAGCAGTGCGGACCCTACCTACGAGCAGTACTTC. Protein: CASSADPTYEQYF. The J gene is TRBJ2-7, the V gene TRBV28; D not resolved. From germline, CDR1 is MDHEN and CDR2 SYDVKM. V lost 5 bases, J lost 2 bases, and 10 bases lay in between. The CDR3 is 13 residues long.

This clone was picked up many times. This rearrangement joins TRBV5-6 to TRBJ2-1; either TRBD1 or TRBD2 may supply D (5 bases each). The CDR3 spans 16 residues. Germline values: CDR1 SGHDT, CDR2 YYEEEE. V lost 0 bases and J lost 3, with 13 bases in between. CDR3 loop: CASSLDPGPIYNEQFF. The CDR3, as DNA: TGTGCCAGCAGCTTGGATCCGGGGCCTATCTACAATGAGCAGTTCTTC.

This clone is medium-sized. The genes are TRBV28 and TRBJ1-2; weak D call: TRBD1 (5 bases). Germline CDR1 MDHEN, CDR2 SYDVKM. The V and J ends lost 3 bases and 0 bases respectively, with 17 bases between them. The CDR3 runs to 17 residues. In DNA, the CDR3 is TGTGCCAGCAGTTTGGCAGGGCTACTAACCACTAACTATGGCTACACCTTC. Protein: CASSLAGLLTTNYGYTF.